Listed here are 31 T cell receptor beta chains from one sample, sequenced in a study of technical replicates of blood from a few donors (dated by TCRdb to about 2017). Library prep was done by the immunoSEQ multiplex PCR assay. The source is immuneACCESS, and TCRdb retained only in-frame sequences with V and J called. Part of the clones is not carried over; for the studies checked, unresolved V genes explain less than half of this, and the remainder is unexplained. A total of some 89,000 clones appear in this sample, approximately 95% of them only once. The ten top clones hold 0.33% of the sample. Sequenced: T cells isolated from PBMCs. The receptors shown here come from a human donor in good health.

V gene TRBV19 combines with J gene TRBJ2-2; D not resolved. The germline CDR1 and CDR2 sequences are LNHDA and SQIVND (reference sequence). V lost 5 bases to trimming and J lost 5 bases, with 9 bases between them. The CDR3 is 13 amino acids. The CDR3 nucleotides are TGTGCCAGTAGTGTAACGGTAACCGGGGAGCTGTTTTTT. Translation: CASSVTVTGELFF.

The chain has TRBV6-5 and TRBJ2-7, with a weak D call TRBD1 (5 bases). V lost 2 bases, J lost 3 bases, and 11 bases lay in between. The CDR3 length is 14 residues. Germline V gives CDR1 MNHEY, CDR2 SVGAGI. The CDR3: CASSYRGFSYEQYF. For the CDR3, the DNA is TGTGCCAGCAGTTACAGGGGCTTTAGCTACGAGCAGTACTTC.

This rearrangement joins TRBV2 to TRBJ2-7; 7 bases fit TRBD1. The CDR3 loop spans 13 amino acids. CDR1 is SNHLY, CDR2 FYNNEI, per germline. Losses at the gene ends were 6 bases for V and 4 bases for J; bases not matched to a gene: 6. The CDR3 nucleotides are TGTGCCAGCAGAGTGACAGGGCCGTACGAGCAGTACTTC. Protein product: CASRVTGPYEQYF.

The chain joins TRBV5-6 to TRBJ2-5; tentative D call: TRBD2 (5 bases). Germline V gene lookup returns CDR1 SGHDT and CDR2 YYEEEE. This CDR3 region has 14 residues. V was trimmed by 5 bases and J by 2 bases, leaving 13 bases between them. The CDR3 DNA is TGTGCCAGCAGGGACTCCCTAGTGCAAGAGACCCAGTACTTC. Translating it yields CASRDSLVQETQYF.

The rearrangement uses TRBV7-9 and TRBJ1-4, with TRBD1 matching 7 bases. This CDR3 is 18 amino acids long. Germline-derived CDR1 and CDR2 are SEHNR and FQNEAQ (reference sequence). The ends lost 2 bases at V and 5 bases at J; junction bases unmatched: 14. The CDR3 coding sequence is TGTGCCAGCAGCTTATCCCGGCAGGGGGTCCAACTGAATGAAAAACTGTTTTTT. Its protein is CASSLSRQGVQLNEKLFF.

The genes are TRBV13 and TRBJ2-6; D perhaps matches TRBD2 (7 bases). CDR3 length equals 16 residues. Trimming cost V 7 bases and J 4 bases, with 17 bases left between them. Germline V gene data show CDR1 as PRHDT and CDR2 as FYEKMQ (reference sequence). In DNA, the CDR3 is TGTGCCAGCACGCTTCGGGGGGCAAGGGGGGCCAACGTCCTGACTTTC. Translating it yields CASTLRGARGANVLTF.

Only a few counts were recorded for this clone. V usage is TRBV5-8 and J usage is TRBJ2-3; 8 bases are a match to TRBD2. Germline V CDR1 and CDR2: SGHTS, YDEGEE. Trimming removed 4 bases from V and 0 bases from J; junction bases left unmatched: 7. The CDR3 contains 16 residues. Here the CDR3 reads CASSHLAGSSTDTQYF. The CDR3 nucleotides read TGTGCCAGCAGCCATCTAGCGGGTTCTAGCACAGATACGCAGTATTTT.

This chain joins TRBV19 and TRBJ1-5; TRBD1 matches at 7 bases. The germline CDR1 and CDR2 sequences are LNHDA and SQIVND (reference sequence). J lost 3 bases, V lost 2 bases, and 19 bases had no gene match. This CDR3 is 20 amino acids long. The CDR3 loop reads CASSITIRQGSGSLNQPQHF. The CDR3 coding sequence is TGTGCCAGTAGTATAACAATTCGACAGGGATCCGGATCCCTCAATCAGCCCCAGCATTTT.

The CDR3, as DNA: TGTGCCAGCAGTGAAACAGGCCGGCTCTACGAGCAGTACTTC. This encodes CASSETGRLYEQYF. The rearrangement joins TRBV25-1 to TRBJ2-7, with D tentatively TRBD1 (5 bases). The CDR3 loop spans 14 amino acids. The V end was cut by 2 bases, the J end by 3 bases, with 11 bases between. Germline values: CDR1 MGHDK, CDR2 SYGVNS.

This rearrangement joins TRBV2 to TRBJ2-1; possibly TRBD1 for D (5 bases). Germline values: CDR1 SNHLY, CDR2 FYNNEI. Trimming stripped 5 bases from V and 0 bases from J, with 8 bases between. The CDR3 runs 14 residues. CDR3 residues: CASSQGSSYNEQFF. The CDR3 DNA sequence: TGTGCCAGCAGTCAGGGAAGCTCCTACAATGAGCAGTTCTTC.

The chain links TRBV4-2 to TRBJ1-1; 7 nucleotides agree with TRBD1. V dropped 0 bases and J dropped 0; count of bases not matched to a gene: 10. The CDR3 runs to 18 residues. The V gene's germline CDR1 is LGHNA and CDR2 YNFKEQ. This CDR3 reads CASSQDLWAQGLNTEAFF. Written as DNA, the CDR3 is TGTGCCAGCAGCCAAGATCTGTGGGCACAGGGGCTGAACACTGAAGCTTTCTTT.

This clone has only one observation. The chain carries TRBV30 and TRBJ1-1; D gene ambiguous. The V end was cut by 5 bases, the J end by 0 bases, with 10 bases between. CDR3 length: 13 residues. The germline gives CDR1 GTSNPN, CDR2 SVGIG (reference sequence). The CDR3 sequence: CAWAQEVNTEAFF. The DNA of the CDR3 is TGTGCCTGGGCTCAAGAGGTGAACACTGAAGCTTTCTTT.

This rearrangement joins TRBV6-6 to TRBJ2-7; D unresolved. The V gene's germline CDR1 is MNHNY and CDR2 SVGAGI (reference sequence). V gave up 7 bases and J gave up 3 bases, with 13 bases separating them. The CDR3 covers 13 residues. Here the CDR3 reads CASMFGFNYEQYF. The CDR3 DNA reads as TGTGCCAGCATGTTCGGGTTTAACTACGAGCAGTACTTC.

J is TRBJ2-2 and V is TRBV11-2; D is possibly TRBD1 (6 bases). Germline V lookup: CDR1 SGHAT, CDR2 FQNNGV. The CDR3 totals 14 residues. V lost 4 bases, J lost 4 bases, and 10 bases lay in between. CDR3 sequence reads: CASSWGRGTGELFF. The CDR3 DNA reads as TGTGCCAGCAGCTGGGGGCGAGGCACCGGGGAGCTGTTTTTT.

The chain uses TRBV2 and TRBJ2-3; TRBD2 matches 8 bases. This CDR3 comprises 18 residues. Germline V gene data show CDR1 as SNHLY and CDR2 as FYNNEI. Unmatched junction bases numbered 23, after V lost 8 bases and J lost 7 bases. DNA for the CDR3: TGTGCCAGCCTCCAACCGCTCAAACTAGCGGAAGTAACTTATACGCAGTATTTT. It codes for CASLQPLKLAEVTYTQYF.

This clone was seen just once. V usage is TRBV4-2 and J usage is TRBJ2-7, with a weak D call TRBD2 (6 bases). The CDR3 loop spans 17 amino acids. In germline, CDR1 is LGHNA, CDR2 YNFKEQ. Between the trimmed V and J ends, which lost 1 base and 1 base, there was a span of 17 bases. The CDR3 sequence is CASSQVGIPSVSYEQYF. In DNA, the CDR3 is TGTGCCAGCAGCCAAGTAGGGATCCCTAGCGTATCCTACGAGCAGTACTTC.

The chain recombines TRBV5-1 with TRBJ2-5; tentatively, D is TRBD2 (5 bases). The CDR3 covers 14 residues. V lost 6 bases, J lost 0 bases, and 12 bases lay in between. CDR1 is SGHRS and CDR2 is YFSETQ in the germline V gene. The CDR3 protein is CASTVTMDQETQYF. The CDR3 DNA reads as TGCGCCAGCACAGTGACTATGGACCAAGAGACCCAGTACTTC.

This rearrangement joins TRBV10-3 to TRBJ2-2; D uncertain. Trimming shortened V by 6 bases and J by 6 bases, and 11 bases separated the two germline ends. CDR1 is ENHRY, CDR2 SYGVKD, per germline. CDR3 length equals 13 residues. The CDR3 reads CAISLSGPGELFF. In nucleotides, the CDR3 is TGTGCCATCAGCCTTTCTGGGCCCGGGGAGCTGTTTTTT.

The rearrangement joins TRBV7-2 to TRBJ2-1, with D maybe TRBD2 (5 bases). The germline V gene encodes CDR1 SGHTA and CDR2 FQGNSA. The germline V and J ends were trimmed by 2 bases and 6 bases, with 8 bases remaining between them. The CDR3 spans 13 residues. The CDR3 region has the DNA TGTGCCAGCAGCTTATTACGGGGCAATGAGCAGTTCTTC. It yields the protein CASSLLRGNEQFF.

J is TRBJ2-7 and V is TRBV19; TRBD2 matches 7 bases. The CDR3 runs to 13 residues. V lost 6 bases, J lost 3 bases, and 5 bases stayed unmatched. Germline V gene sequence: CDR1 LNHDA, CDR2 SQIVND (reference sequence). The CDR3 sequence is CASSLTGGYEQYF. The CDR3 DNA follows: TGTGCCAGTAGCCTCACGGGGGGCTACGAGCAGTACTTC. Full variable domain (remainder filled in from reference TRBV19 and TRBJ2-7): DGGITQSPKYLFRKEGQNVTLSCEQNLNHDAMYWYRQDPGQGLRLIYYSQIVNDFQKGDIAEGYSVSREKKESFPLTVTSAQKNPTAFYLCASSLTGGYEQYFGPGTRLTVT.

V and J are TRBV7-9 and TRBJ2-3; 9 nucleotides line up with TRBD2. Looked up from germline, CDR1 is SEHNR and CDR2 is FQNEAQ (reference sequence). This CDR3 is 14 amino acids long. V shed 2 bases, J shed 3 bases, and the junction held 0 bases outside the gene matches. The CDR3, as DNA: TGTGCCAGCAGCTTAACTAGCGGGACAGATACGCAGTATTTT. This encodes CASSLTSGTDTQYF.

The chain links TRBV6-1 to TRBJ1-2, with D possibly matching TRBD1 (5 bases). The CDR3 is 14 amino acids. The V end lost 4 bases, the J end lost 3 bases, and 12 bases lay between the germline ends. The V gene's germline CDR1 is MNHNS and CDR2 SASEGT. The CDR3 spells CASSVPDNYYGYTF. CDR3 nucleotides: TGTGCCAGCAGTGTCCCGGACAACTACTATGGCTACACCTTC.

In its sample, this clone was seen once. The chain links TRBV10-3 to TRBJ1-2, with 8 nucleotides matching TRBD1. V gave up 0 bases and J gave up 0 bases; unmatched junction bases: 3. The CDR3 covers 16 residues. Per the germline V gene, CDR1 is ENHRY and CDR2 is SYGVKD. This CDR3 is CAISESLDRANYGYTF. Written as DNA, the CDR3 is TGTGCCATCAGTGAGTCGTTGGACAGGGCTAACTATGGCTACACCTTC.

This chain links TRBV28 with TRBJ1-3, with D uncertain. V dropped 7 bases and J dropped 4 bases, with 17 bases sitting between them. The CDR3 loop spans 15 amino acids. Germline V gene lookup returns CDR1 MDHEN and CDR2 SYDVKM. The CDR3 DNA sequence: TGTGCCAGCATGCTACTGAATCTGAGGGGAAACACCATATATTTT. Translating it yields CASMLLNLRGNTIYF. Using reference TRBV28 and TRBJ1-3 for the parts outside the CDR3, the full variable domain is DVKVTQSSRYLVKRTGEKVFLECVQDMDHENMFWYRQDPGLGLRLIYFSYDVKMKEKGDIPEGYSVSREKKERFSLILESASTNQTSMYLCASMLLNLRGNTIYFGEGSWLTVV.

CDR3 sequence reads: CASMNGHREQFF. The CDR3, as DNA: TGCGCCAGCATGAACGGACATCGTGAGCAGTTCTTC. The chain combines TRBV10-2 with TRBJ2-1, with D maybe TRBD1 (5 bases). The germline V gene encodes CDR1 WSHSY and CDR2 SAAADI. There are 12 residues in the CDR3. V shed 7 bases and J shed 9 bases, with 13 bases lying between them.

J is TRBJ2-7 and V is TRBV19; D call uncertain. Germline lookup yields CDR1 LNHDA and CDR2 SQIVND (reference sequence). The CDR3 is 13 amino acids. The ends were cut back, 3 bases at V and 1 base at J, with 7 bases in the middle. CDR3 loop: CASSIRISYEQYF. CDR3 nucleotide sequence: TGTGCCAGTAGTATCAGGATTTCCTACGAGCAGTACTTC.

V gene TRBV9 combines with J gene TRBJ1-2, with 12 bases aligning to TRBD1. The CDR3 totals 17 residues. Germline CDR1 and CDR2: SGDLS and YYNGEE. The junction had 10 bases not matched to a gene; V was cut back by 0 bases and J by 7 bases. The CDR3 nucleotides are TGTGCCAGCAGCGTAGACGGGACAGGGGGCCTTGGTCGTGGCTACACCTTC. Encoded protein: CASSVDGTGGLGRGYTF.

The V gene is TRBV7-3, the J gene TRBJ1-5; 7 bases agree with TRBD1. Per the germline V gene, CDR1 is SGHTA and CDR2 is FQGTGA. The CDR3 contains 14 residues. Trimming removed 5 bases from V and 4 bases from J; junction bases left unmatched: 5. This CDR3 reads CASSQGQPNQPQHF. CDR3 DNA: TGTGCCAGCAGCCAGGGACAGCCAAATCAGCCCCAGCATTTT.

The CDR3 DNA follows: TGTGCCAGCAGTTACGACAGGGACCAGCCCCAGCATTTT. This gives the protein CASSYDRDQPQHF. This rearrangement joins TRBV6-5 to TRBJ1-5; 7 nucleotides line up with TRBD1. Germline V gene sequence: CDR1 MNHEY, CDR2 SVGAGI. The CDR3 runs to 13 residues. The ends lost 2 bases at V and 7 bases at J; junction bases unmatched: 2.

The chain couples TRBV10-3 to TRBJ2-7; 7 bases are shared with TRBD1. J lost 1 base, V lost 8 bases, and 8 bases had no gene match. CDR1 is ENHRY, CDR2 SYGVKD, per germline. The CDR3 extends over 14 amino acids. Here the CDR3 DNA reads TGTGCCATCGGATTTGGACAGGAGTCCTACGAGCAGTACTTC. Residues: CAIGFGQESYEQYF.

The table lists this clone with a count of one. V usage is TRBV12-2 and J usage is TRBJ2-7; the DNA was not used to check the table's D call, TRBD1. TRBV12-2 constitutes a pseudogene. This CDR3 spans 12 amino acids. DNA for the CDR3: TGTGCAAGTCGCCAACGGGACAGGGAGTATGGCTTC. Translating gives CASRQRDREYGF.